Detailed here is one T cell receptor beta chain. Its antigen remains unknown. The assay was immunoSEQ multiplex PCR, and TCRdb's table has in-frame clones only and misses some. The sample has tens of thousands of clones, around 89% seen once. This entry comes from a study of T cell responses to AZD1222 COVID-19 vaccine. V shed 5 bases and J 5 bases; nucleotides not matched to a gene: 10. The CDR3 is made up of 14 amino acids. Per germline, CDR1 SQVTM and CDR2 ANQGSEA. Findings and caveats of the study: Spike-specific TCR repertoires showed rising breadth and depth after two AZD1222 doses. Only 5 or 6 individuals given AZD1222 were seropositive at baseline. The donor group comprised mostly white British people and more females; the analysis possibly underestimated clonal diversity.

The sample consisted of peripheral blood, taken on day 0 of MenACWY control vaccination. This clonotype was obtained from an adult in good health. The rearrangement joins TRBV29-1 to TRBJ1-2; 8 positions agree with TRBD1. Here the CDR3 DNA reads TGCAGCGTTTCCCAAGGGACAGGTTTTTATGGCTACACCTTC. The encoded protein is CSVSQGTGFYGYTF.